What follows are 25 T cell receptor beta chains derived from one specimen sequenced in a study of shared clonotypes between healthy human individuals. Method: immunoSEQ multiplex PCR; TCRdb's copy keeps in-frame clones and lacks some. The sample has 2 million to 2.5 million clones; approximately 96% are singletons. The specimen sequenced was naive CD4+ T cells sorted from blood. Indicated subset: CD45RA+ positively selected. All receptors derive from a man aged 18 to 30 in good health.

The chain recombines TRBV7-9 with TRBJ1-4; 9 bases match TRBD1. CDR1 SEHNR and CDR2 FQNEAQ come from the germline V gene (reference sequence). V shed 4 bases and J 3 bases; nucleotides not matched to a gene: 0. The CDR3 spans 14 residues. In DNA form, the CDR3 reads TGTGCCAGCAGCTGGGACAGGGCTAATGAAAAACTGTTTTTT. Its protein is CASSWDRANEKLFF.

V gene TRBV5-1 combines with J gene TRBJ1-4; TRBD1 matches 8 bases. V lost 7 bases to trimming and J lost 4 bases; unmatched junction nucleotides: 6. The germline V gene has CDR1 SGHRS and CDR2 YFSETQ. This CDR3 has 14 residues. The CDR3 DNA sequence: TGCGCCAGCTCCGGGGACAGGCTTAATGAAAAACTGTTTTTT. This encodes CASSGDRLNEKLFF. Supplemented by reference TRBV5-1 and TRBJ1-4, the full variable domain reads KAGVTQTPRYLIKTRGQQVTLSCSPISGHRSVSWYQQTPGQGLQFLFEYFSETQRNKGNFPGRFSGRQFSNSRSEMNVSTLELGDSALYLCASSGDRLNEKLFFGSGTQLSVL.

This clone was recorded a few times. The gene calls are TRBV14 and TRBJ2-3; no clear D. The CDR3 has 13 amino acids. Germline assignment: CDR1 SGHDN and CDR2 FVKESK. The ends were cut back, 0 bases at V and 2 bases at J, with 3 bases in the middle. Here the CDR3 reads CASSQEYTDTQYF. DNA for the CDR3: TGTGCCAGCAGCCAAGAGTACACAGATACGCAGTATTTT.

This chain connects TRBV28 to TRBJ1-1; tentatively, D is TRBD1 (6 bases). Trimming removed 6 bases from V and 0 bases from J, with 14 bases in between. CDR3 length equals 15 residues. CDR1 is MDHEN and CDR2 is SYDVKM in the germline V gene. The CDR3 loop reads CASRGARGLNTEAFF. The CDR3 nucleotides read TGTGCCAGCAGGGGGGCGAGAGGCCTGAACACTGAAGCTTTCTTT.

This sequence joins TRBV11-2 and TRBJ2-7, with D unclear. CDR3 length equals 12 residues. Germline V gives CDR1 SGHAT, CDR2 FQNNGV. V was clipped by 2 bases and J by 7 bases, with 9 bases between them. The CDR3 sequence: CASSLIASEQYF. CDR3 nucleotides: TGTGCCAGCAGCTTAATCGCTAGTGAGCAGTACTTC.

The CDR3 here is CASSTQGPVRNTGELFF. DNA of the CDR3: TGTGCCAGCAGCACCCAGGGCCCCGTAAGGAACACCGGGGAGCTGTTTTTT. This chain joins TRBV7-9 and TRBJ2-2; TRBD1 is a possible D gene (5 bases). V was cut by 5 bases and J by 1 base, with 17 bases left in between. The CDR3 is 17 residues long. Germline V lookup: CDR1 SEHNR, CDR2 FQNEAQ (reference sequence).

Concerning this clone: The same CDR3 also results from other DNA sequences found in this sample. V gene TRBV4-3 combines with J gene TRBJ1-5; D remains ambiguous. The CDR3 has 14 amino acids. Germline V gene lookup returns CDR1 LGHNA and CDR2 YSLEER. V lost 3 bases to trimming and J lost 4 bases, with 10 bases between them. Here the CDR3 reads CASSQETGNQPQHF. The DNA for the CDR3 is TGCGCCAGCAGCCAGGAGACGGGGAATCAGCCCCAGCATTTT.

The rearrangement links TRBV27 to TRBJ2-2; TRBD1 is a possible D gene (6 bases). CDR3 length: 14 amino acids. The V gene lost 8 bases and the J gene lost 2 bases, with 12 bases spanning the gap. The germline V gene has CDR1 MNHEY and CDR2 SMNVEV (reference sequence). The CDR3 reads CASRGQPNTGELFF. The CDR3 DNA reads as TGTGCCAGCCGCGGACAGCCCAACACCGGGGAGCTGTTTTTT.

The chain links TRBV6-1 to TRBJ1-5; TRBD1 matches 11 bases. This CDR3 comprises 14 residues. Germline CDR1 reads MNHNS; CDR2 reads SASEGT. V gave up 7 bases and J gave up 6 bases; unmatched junction bases: 5. The CDR3 sequence: CASIRTGGVQPQHF. The DNA for the CDR3 is TGTGCCAGCATTAGGACAGGGGGCGTTCAGCCCCAGCATTTT.

The chain combines TRBV2 with TRBJ2-2; a weak D match, TRBD2 (6 bases). The CDR3 consists of 13 residues. Per germline, CDR1 SNHLY and CDR2 FYNNEI. V gave up 7 bases and J gave up 7 bases, with 13 bases separating them. CDR3 in amino acids: CASNVKEGGELFF. Here the CDR3 DNA reads TGTGCCAGCAATGTGAAGGAGGGCGGGGAGCTGTTTTTT.

The chain joins TRBV5-1 to TRBJ1-2; D perhaps matches TRBD1 (5 bases). This CDR3 is built from 13 residues. The V end lost 4 bases, the J end lost 8 bases, and 15 bases lay between the germline ends. Germline V gene sequence: CDR1 SGHRS, CDR2 YFSETQ. The CDR3 protein is CASSARDGGGYTF. CDR3 nucleotide sequence: TGCGCCAGCAGCGCCCGGGACGGTGGCGGCTACACCTTC. Drawing the rest from reference TRBV5-1 and TRBJ1-2, the complete variable domain is KAGVTQTPRYLIKTRGQQVTLSCSPISGHRSVSWYQQTPGQGLQFLFEYFSETQRNKGNFPGRFSGRQFSNSRSEMNVSTLELGDSALYLCASSARDGGGYTFGSGTRLTVV.

J is TRBJ2-5 and V is TRBV5-1, with 9 bases that match TRBD2. The CDR3 is 15 amino acids. The germline CDR1 and CDR2 sequences are SGHRS and YFSETQ. Trimming at V came to 4 bases and at J to 1 base, leaving 5 bases not matched to a gene. For the CDR3, the DNA is TGCGCCAGCAGCGTTGGGACTAGCCCCCAAGAGACCCAGTACTTC. Translated: CASSVGTSPQETQYF.

The CDR3 here is CASSPGRTSGGQGTDTQYF. In DNA form, the CDR3 reads TGTGCCAGCAGCCCGGGGAGGACTAGCGGGGGGCAGGGCACAGATACGCAGTATTTT. The chain joins TRBV4-2 to TRBJ2-3; 14 nucleotides match TRBD2. This CDR3 spans 19 amino acids. Germline trimming cut 4 bases from V and 1 base from J; bases unmatched to any gene: 10. Germline V gene sequence: CDR1 LGHNA, CDR2 YNFKEQ.

The rearrangement joins TRBV4-1 to TRBJ1-5; the D gene is possibly TRBD1 (5 bases). Trimming removed 3 bases at V and 1 base at J, with 13 bases between. The CDR3 sequence is 16 residues long. Per the germline V gene, CDR1 is MGHRA and CDR2 is YSYEKL. For the CDR3, the DNA is TGCGCCAGCAGCCAGGACAATACAAAGAGCAATCAGCCCCAGCATTTT. As protein: CASSQDNTKSNQPQHF.

This chain uses TRBV5-1 with TRBJ2-7; a weak D match, TRBD1 (6 bases). The V and J ends lost 4 bases and 4 bases respectively, with 18 bases between them. This CDR3 is built from 15 residues. Per the germline V gene, CDR1 is SGHRS and CDR2 is YFSETQ. CDR3 region: CASSPGPDSLYEQYF. The CDR3 DNA sequence: TGCGCCAGCAGCCCCGGCCCGGACAGTCTGTACGAGCAGTACTTC. Variable domain in full (rest from reference TRBV5-1 and TRBJ2-7): KAGVTQTPRYLIKTRGQQVTLSCSPISGHRSVSWYQQTPGQGLQFLFEYFSETQRNKGNFPGRFSGRQFSNSRSEMNVSTLELGDSALYLCASSPGPDSLYEQYFGPGTRLTVT.

The rearrangement joins TRBV27 to TRBJ1-6, with D perhaps TRBD1 (5 bases). This CDR3 comprises 15 residues. V lost 3 bases to trimming and J lost 5 bases, with 11 bases between them. The V gene's germline CDR1 is MNHEY and CDR2 SMNVEV (reference sequence). The CDR3 DNA follows: TGTGCCAGCAGTTTGTACAGGACCAATAATTCACCCCTCCACTTT. Its translation: CASSLYRTNNSPLHF.

The J gene is TRBJ2-7, the V gene TRBV5-6; D remains ambiguous. Trimming took off 1 base at V and 6 bases at J, with 8 bases between the two ends. CDR3 length: 12 amino acids. From germline, CDR1 is SGHDT and CDR2 YYEEEE. CDR3 amino acids: CASSLKSREQYF. The DNA for the CDR3 is TGTGCCAGCAGCTTGAAGTCTCGCGAGCAGTACTTC.

This chain uses TRBV5-1 with TRBJ2-5, with 7 positions matching TRBD1. The CDR3 runs 15 residues. CDR1 is SGHRS and CDR2 is YFSETQ in the germline V gene. Trimming cost V 3 bases and J 0 bases; bases outside gene matches: 5. CDR3 amino acids: CASSSGQPYQETQYF. CDR3 sequence (DNA): TGCGCCAGCAGCTCGGGACAGCCTTACCAAGAGACCCAGTACTTC.

This chain uses TRBV30 with TRBJ2-3; possible D gene TRBD1, 5 bases. Germline values: CDR1 GTSNPN, CDR2 SVGIG (reference sequence). V was clipped by 3 bases and J by 5 bases, with 18 bases between them. The CDR3 loop spans 15 amino acids. The CDR3 region has the DNA TGTGCCTGGAGGTCGGCAGGGAAGGGTAGAGATACGCAGTATTTT. Its protein is CAWRSAGKGRDTQYF.

This clone was found once. Other DNA sequences within the sample encode an identical CDR3. The rearrangement joins TRBV4-3 to TRBJ1-5; D remains unclear. Germline CDR1 reads LGHNA; CDR2 reads YSLEER. The CDR3 totals 15 residues. The germline V and J ends were trimmed by 0 bases and 0 bases, with 6 bases remaining between them. Here the CDR3 reads CASSQEAGSNQPQHF. The CDR3 DNA reads as TGCGCCAGCAGCCAAGAGGCGGGTAGCAATCAGCCCCAGCATTTT.

The CDR3 is CASTRGANGYTF. DNA for the CDR3: TGTGCCAGCACACGGGGGGCTAATGGCTACACCTTC. This chain connects TRBV2 to TRBJ1-2, with D possibly matching TRBD1 (6 bases). The CDR3 contains 12 residues. From germline, CDR1 is SNHLY and CDR2 FYNNEI. V lost 7 bases and J 6 bases, leaving 12 bases between the germline ends.

The chain has TRBV6-1 and TRBJ1-5; no clear D. This CDR3 has 15 residues. Trimming left V 0 bases short and J 7 bases short, with 13 bases between. CDR1 is MNHNS, CDR2 SASEGT, per germline. The CDR3 DNA follows: TGTGCCAGCAGTGAAGCATCCGGGTTCGGGCAGCCCCAGCATTTT. Translation: CASSEASGFGQPQHF.

The rearrangement links TRBV6-6 to TRBJ1-1; D gene unclear. CDR1 MNHNY and CDR2 SVGAGI come from the germline V gene (reference sequence). The V gene lost 6 bases and the J gene lost 0 bases, with 8 bases spanning the gap. The CDR3 has 13 amino acids. The CDR3 region has the DNA TGTGCCAGCAGCCCAGTCATGAACACTGAAGCTTTCTTT. Its protein is CASSPVMNTEAFF.

The rearrangement joins TRBV5-6 to TRBJ1-6, with 11 positions matching TRBD1. Germline V gene data show CDR1 as SGHDT and CDR2 as YYEEEE. The CDR3 is 15 residues long. After removal of 4 bases from V and 9 bases from J, the junction contained 6 bases not matched to a gene. CDR3 sequence reads: CASSRDRGIGSPLHF. CDR3 DNA: TGTGCCAGCAGCCGGGACAGGGGGATAGGTTCACCCCTCCACTTT.

V is TRBV9 and J is TRBJ2-3, with D perhaps TRBD2 (7 bases). CDR1 SGDLS and CDR2 YYNGEE come from the germline V gene. This CDR3 has 15 residues. Deletions cut 3 bases from V and 2 bases from J, with 13 bases between. CDR3 DNA: TGTGCCAGCAGCGGCAGCGGGGACACCACAGATACGCAGTATTTT. Protein product: CASSGSGDTTDTQYF. Supplemented by reference TRBV9 and TRBJ2-3, the full variable domain reads DSGVTQTPKHLITATGQRVTLRCSPRSGDLSVYWYQQSLDQGLQFLIQYYNGEERAKGNILERFSAQQFPDLHSELNLSSLELGDSALYFCASSGSGDTTDTQYFGPGTRLTVL.